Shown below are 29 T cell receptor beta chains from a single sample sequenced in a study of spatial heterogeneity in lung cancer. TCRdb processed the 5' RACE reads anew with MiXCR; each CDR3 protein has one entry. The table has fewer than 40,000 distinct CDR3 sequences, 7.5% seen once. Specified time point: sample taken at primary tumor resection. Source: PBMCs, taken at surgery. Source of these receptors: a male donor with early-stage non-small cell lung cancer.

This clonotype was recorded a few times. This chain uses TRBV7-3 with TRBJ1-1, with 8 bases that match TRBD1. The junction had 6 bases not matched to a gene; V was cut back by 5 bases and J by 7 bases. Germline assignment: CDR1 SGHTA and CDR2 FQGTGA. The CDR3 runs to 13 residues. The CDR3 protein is CASSETGTGEAFF. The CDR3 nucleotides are TGTGCCAGCAGCGAGACAGGGACAGGTGAAGCTTTCTTT. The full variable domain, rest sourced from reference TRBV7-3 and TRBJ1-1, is GAGVSQTPSNKVTEKGKYVELRCDPISGHTALYWYRQSLGQGPEFLIYFQGTGAADDSGLPNDRFFAVRPEGSVSTLKIQRTERGDSAVYLCASSETGTGEAFFGQGTRLTVV.

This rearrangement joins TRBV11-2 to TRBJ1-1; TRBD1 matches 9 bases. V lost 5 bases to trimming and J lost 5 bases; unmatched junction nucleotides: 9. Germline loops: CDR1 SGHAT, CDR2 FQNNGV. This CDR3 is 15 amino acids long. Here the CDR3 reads CASSLIQGARTEAFF. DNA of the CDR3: TGTGCCAGCAGCCTAATACAGGGGGCGAGAACTGAAGCTTTCTTT.

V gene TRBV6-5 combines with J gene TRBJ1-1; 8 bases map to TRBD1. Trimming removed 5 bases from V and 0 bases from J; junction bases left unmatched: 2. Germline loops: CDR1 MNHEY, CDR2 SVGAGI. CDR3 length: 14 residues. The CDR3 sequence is CASSEDRVNTEAFF. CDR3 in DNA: TGTGCCAGCAGTGAGGACAGGGTGAACACTGAAGCTTTCTTT.

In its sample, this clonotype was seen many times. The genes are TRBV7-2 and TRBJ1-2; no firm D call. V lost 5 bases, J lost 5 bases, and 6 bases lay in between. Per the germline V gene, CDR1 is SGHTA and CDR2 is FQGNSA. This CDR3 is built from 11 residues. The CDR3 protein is CASSSWYGYTF. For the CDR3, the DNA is TGTGCCAGCAGCAGTTGGTATGGCTACACCTTC.

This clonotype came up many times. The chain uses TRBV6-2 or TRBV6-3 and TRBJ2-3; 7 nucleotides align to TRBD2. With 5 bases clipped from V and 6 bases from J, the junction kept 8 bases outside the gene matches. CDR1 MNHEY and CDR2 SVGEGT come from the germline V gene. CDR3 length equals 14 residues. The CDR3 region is CASSLGLVGDTQYF. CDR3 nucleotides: TGTGCCAGCAGTCTTGGACTAGTTGGTGATACGCAGTATTTT.

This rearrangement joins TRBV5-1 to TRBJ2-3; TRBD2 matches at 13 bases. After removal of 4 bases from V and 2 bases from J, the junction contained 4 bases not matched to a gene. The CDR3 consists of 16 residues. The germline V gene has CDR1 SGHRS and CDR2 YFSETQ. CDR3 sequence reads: CASSPGTSGITDTQYF. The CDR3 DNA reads TGCGCCAGCAGCCCCGGGACTAGCGGGATCACAGATACGCAGTATTTT. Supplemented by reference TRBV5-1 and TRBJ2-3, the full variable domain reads KAGVTQTPRYLIKTRGQQVTLSCSPISGHRSVSWYQQTPGQGLQFLFEYFSETQRNKGNFPGRFSGRQFSNSRSEMNVSTLELGDSALYLCASSPGTSGITDTQYFGPGTRLTVL.

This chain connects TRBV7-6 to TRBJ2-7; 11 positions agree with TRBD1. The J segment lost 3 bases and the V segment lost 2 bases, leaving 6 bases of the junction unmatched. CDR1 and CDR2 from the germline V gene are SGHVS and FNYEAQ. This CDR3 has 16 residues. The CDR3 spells CASSLLGQGGIYEQYF. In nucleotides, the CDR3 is TGTGCCAGCAGCTTATTGGGACAGGGGGGAATCTACGAGCAGTACTTC.

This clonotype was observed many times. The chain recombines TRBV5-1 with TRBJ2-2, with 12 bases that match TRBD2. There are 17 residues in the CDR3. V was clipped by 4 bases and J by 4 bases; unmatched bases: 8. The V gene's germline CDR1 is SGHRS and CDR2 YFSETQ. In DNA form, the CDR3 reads TGCGCCAGCAGCCACGGACTAGCGGGGTGGAGCACCGGGGAGCTGTTTTTT. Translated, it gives CASSHGLAGWSTGELFF.

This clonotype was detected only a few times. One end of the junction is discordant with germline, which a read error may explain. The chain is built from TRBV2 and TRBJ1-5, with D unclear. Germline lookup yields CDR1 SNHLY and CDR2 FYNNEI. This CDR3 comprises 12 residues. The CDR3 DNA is TGTGTCAGCAACACGAGGAATCAGCCCCAGCATTTT. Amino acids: CVSNTRNQPQHF.

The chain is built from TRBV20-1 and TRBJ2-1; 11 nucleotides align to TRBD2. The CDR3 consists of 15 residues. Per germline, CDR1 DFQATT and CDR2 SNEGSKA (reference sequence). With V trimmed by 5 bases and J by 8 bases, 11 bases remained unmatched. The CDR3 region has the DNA TGCAGTGCTCCGGGATTAGCGGGAGGGCGAGATGAGCAGTTCTTC. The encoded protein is CSAPGLAGGRDEQFF.

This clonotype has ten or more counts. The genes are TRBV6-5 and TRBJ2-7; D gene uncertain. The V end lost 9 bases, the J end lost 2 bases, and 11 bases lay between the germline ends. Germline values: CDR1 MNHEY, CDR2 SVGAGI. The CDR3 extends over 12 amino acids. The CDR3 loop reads CASVRHPYEQYV. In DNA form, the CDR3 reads TGTGCCAGTGTACGACACCCCTACGAGCAGTACGTC.

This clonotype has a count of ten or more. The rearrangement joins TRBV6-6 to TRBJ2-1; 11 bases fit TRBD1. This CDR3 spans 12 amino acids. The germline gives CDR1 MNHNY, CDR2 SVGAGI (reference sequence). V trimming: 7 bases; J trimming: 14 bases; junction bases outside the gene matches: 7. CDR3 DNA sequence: TGTGCCAGCACAACCCGGACAGGGGGCAAGTTCTTC. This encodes CASTTRTGGKFF.

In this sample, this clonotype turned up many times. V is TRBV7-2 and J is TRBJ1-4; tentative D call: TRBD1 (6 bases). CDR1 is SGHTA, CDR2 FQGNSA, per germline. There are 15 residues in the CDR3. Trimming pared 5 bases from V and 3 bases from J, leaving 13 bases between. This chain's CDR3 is CASSAQGPPNEKLFF. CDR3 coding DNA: TGTGCCAGCAGCGCCCAGGGGCCGCCTAATGAAAAACTGTTTTTT.

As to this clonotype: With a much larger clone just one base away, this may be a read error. CDR3 DNA: TGTGTCAGCAGGACTTCCACAGATACGCAGTATTTT. It translates to CVSRTSTDTQYF. The rearrangement uses TRBV12-3 or TRBV12-4 and TRBJ2-3, with D possibly being TRBD2 (5 bases). The CDR3 extends over 12 amino acids.

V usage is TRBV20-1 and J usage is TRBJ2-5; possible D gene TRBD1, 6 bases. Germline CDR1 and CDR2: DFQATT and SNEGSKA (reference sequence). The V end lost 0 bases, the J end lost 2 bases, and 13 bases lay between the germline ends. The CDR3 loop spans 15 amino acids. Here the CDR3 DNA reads TGCAGTGCTAGAGATGGGGGACACCAACAAGAGACCCAGTACTTC. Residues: CSARDGGHQQETQYF.

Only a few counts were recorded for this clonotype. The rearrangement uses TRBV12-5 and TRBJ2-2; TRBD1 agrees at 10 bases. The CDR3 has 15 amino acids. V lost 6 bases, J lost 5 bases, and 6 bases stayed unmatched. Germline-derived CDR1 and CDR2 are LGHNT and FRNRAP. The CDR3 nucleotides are TGTGCTAGTGGCAGTGACAGGGGGCGTACCGGGGAGCTGTTTTTT. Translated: CASGSDRGRTGELFF.

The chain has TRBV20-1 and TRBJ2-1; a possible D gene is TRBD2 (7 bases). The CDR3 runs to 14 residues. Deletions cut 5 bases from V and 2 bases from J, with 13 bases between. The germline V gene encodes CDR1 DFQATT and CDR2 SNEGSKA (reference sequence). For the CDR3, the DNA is TGCAGTGCTCAAGGGGGGGCCCCCTACAATGAGCAGTTCTTC. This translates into CSAQGGAPYNEQFF.

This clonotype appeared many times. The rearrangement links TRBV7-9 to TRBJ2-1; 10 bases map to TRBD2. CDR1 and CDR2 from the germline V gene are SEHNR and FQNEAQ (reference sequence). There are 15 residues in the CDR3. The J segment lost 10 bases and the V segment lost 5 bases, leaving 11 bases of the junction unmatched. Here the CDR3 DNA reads TGTGCCAGCAGCATGACTAGCGGGTCCCAAGAAGAGCAGTTCTTC. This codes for CASSMTSGSQEEQFF.

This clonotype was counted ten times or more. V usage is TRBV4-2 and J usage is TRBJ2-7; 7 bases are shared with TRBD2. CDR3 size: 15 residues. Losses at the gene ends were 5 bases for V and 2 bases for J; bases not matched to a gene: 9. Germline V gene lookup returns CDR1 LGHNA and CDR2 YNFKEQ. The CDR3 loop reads CASSNQASGAYEQYF. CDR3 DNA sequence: TGTGCCAGCAGCAACCAGGCTAGCGGAGCCTACGAGCAGTACTTC.

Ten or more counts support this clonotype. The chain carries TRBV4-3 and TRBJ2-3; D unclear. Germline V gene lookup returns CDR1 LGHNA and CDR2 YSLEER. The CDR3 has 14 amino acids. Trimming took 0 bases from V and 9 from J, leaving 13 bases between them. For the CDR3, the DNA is TGCGCCAGCAGCCAAGAGGGTGACACCGACACGCAGTATTTT. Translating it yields CASSQEGDTDTQYF.

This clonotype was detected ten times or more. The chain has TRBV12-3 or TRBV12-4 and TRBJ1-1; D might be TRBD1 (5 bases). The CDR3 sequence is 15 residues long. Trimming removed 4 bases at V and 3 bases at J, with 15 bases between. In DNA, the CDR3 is TGTGCCAGCAGTTACACTTCTGGGGGGGACACTGAAGCTTTCTTT. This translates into CASSYTSGGDTEAFF.

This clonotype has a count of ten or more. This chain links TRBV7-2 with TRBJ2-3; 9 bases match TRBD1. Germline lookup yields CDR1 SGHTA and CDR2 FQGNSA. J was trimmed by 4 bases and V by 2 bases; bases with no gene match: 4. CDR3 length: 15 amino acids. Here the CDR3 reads CASSLLGQGPDTQYF. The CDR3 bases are TGTGCCAGCAGCTTACTGGGACAGGGCCCAGATACGCAGTATTTT.

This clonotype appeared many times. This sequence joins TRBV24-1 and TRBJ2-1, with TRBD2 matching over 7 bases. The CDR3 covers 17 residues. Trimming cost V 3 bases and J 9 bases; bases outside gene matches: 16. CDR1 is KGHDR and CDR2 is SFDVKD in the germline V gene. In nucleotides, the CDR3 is TGTGCCACCAGTGATCTCCCTAGCGGAGACACTAGGGTTGAGCAGTTCTTC. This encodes CATSDLPSGDTRVEQFF.

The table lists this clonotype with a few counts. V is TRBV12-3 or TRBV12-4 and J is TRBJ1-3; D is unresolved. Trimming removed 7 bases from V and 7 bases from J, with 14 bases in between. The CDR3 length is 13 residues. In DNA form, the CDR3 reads TGTGCCAGCAACCAACCCCCGGGGAACACCATATATTTT. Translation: CASNQPPGNTIYF.

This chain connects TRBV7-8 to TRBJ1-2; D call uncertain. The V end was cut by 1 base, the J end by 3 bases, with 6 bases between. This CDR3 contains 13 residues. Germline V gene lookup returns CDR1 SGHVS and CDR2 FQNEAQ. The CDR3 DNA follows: TGTGCCAGCAGCTTAGGGCCGGACTATGGCTACACCTTC. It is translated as CASSLGPDYGYTF.

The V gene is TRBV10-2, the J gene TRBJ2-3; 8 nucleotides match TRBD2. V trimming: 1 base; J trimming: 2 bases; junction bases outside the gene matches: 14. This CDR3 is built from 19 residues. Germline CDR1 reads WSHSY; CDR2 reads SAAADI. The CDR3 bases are TGCGCCAGCAGTGAGTGGGGCCTAGCGGGCGTCTCTATCACAGATACGCAGTATTTT. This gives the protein CASSEWGLAGVSITDTQYF.

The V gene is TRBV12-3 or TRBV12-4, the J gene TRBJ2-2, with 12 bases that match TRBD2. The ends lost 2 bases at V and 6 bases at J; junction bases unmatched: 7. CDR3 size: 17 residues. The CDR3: CASSLPGLAGSPGELFF. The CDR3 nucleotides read TGTGCCAGCAGTTTACCCGGACTAGCGGGGTCTCCCGGGGAGCTGTTTTTT.

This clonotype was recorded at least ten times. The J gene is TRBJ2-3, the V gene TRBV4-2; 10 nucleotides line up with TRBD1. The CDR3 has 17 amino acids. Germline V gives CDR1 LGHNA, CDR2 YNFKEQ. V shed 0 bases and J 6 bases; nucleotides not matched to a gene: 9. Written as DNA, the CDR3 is TGTGCCAGCAGCCAAGATCTACCCGACAGGGGGCCGGATACGCAGTATTTT. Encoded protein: CASSQDLPDRGPDTQYF.

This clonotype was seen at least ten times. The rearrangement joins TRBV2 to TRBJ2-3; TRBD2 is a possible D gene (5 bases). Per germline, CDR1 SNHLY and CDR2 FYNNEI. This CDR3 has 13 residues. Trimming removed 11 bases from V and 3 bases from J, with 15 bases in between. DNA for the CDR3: TGTGCCGGAAAAAGACTACTGACAGATACGCAGTATTTT. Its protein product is CAGKRLLTDTQYF.